This entry features one T cell receptor (beta chain) sequence. The V and J ends lost 0 bases and 0 bases respectively, with 10 bases between them. Germline V CDR1 and CDR2: SGHRS, YFSETQ. The CDR3 is 16 amino acids. Produced via immunoSEQ multiplex PCR; TCRdb's table is partial and in-frame only. This table has a few hundred thousand clones, roughly 86% appearing once. The sample originates from a study of blood T cell repertoires in COVID-19. The source of this sequence is an elderly man with acute or convalescent COVID-19. The V gene is TRBV5-1, the J gene TRBJ1-3, with a weak D call TRBD1 (5 bases). Input material: peripheral blood. The CDR3, as DNA: TGCGCCAGCAGCTTGGCCGGAGGGGCCTCTGGAAACACCATATATTTT. Residues: CASSLAGGASGNTIYF.